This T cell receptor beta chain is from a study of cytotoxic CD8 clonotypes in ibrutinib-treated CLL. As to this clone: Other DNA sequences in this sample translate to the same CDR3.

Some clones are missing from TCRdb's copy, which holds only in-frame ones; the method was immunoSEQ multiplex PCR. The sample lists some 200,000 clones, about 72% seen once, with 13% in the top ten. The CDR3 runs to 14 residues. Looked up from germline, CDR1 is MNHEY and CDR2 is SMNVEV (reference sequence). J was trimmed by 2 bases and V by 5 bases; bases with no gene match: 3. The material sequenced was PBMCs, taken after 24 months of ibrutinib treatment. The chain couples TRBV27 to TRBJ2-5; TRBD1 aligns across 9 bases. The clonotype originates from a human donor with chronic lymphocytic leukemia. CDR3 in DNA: TGTGCCAGCAGTCGGACAGGGGATCAAGAGACCCAGTACTTC. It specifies CASSRTGDQETQYF.